This T cell receptor (beta chain) was sequenced in a study of T cell responses to AZD1222 COVID-19 vaccine. Study-wide findings and caveats: Just a handful of AZD1222 recipients tested seropositive at baseline. Most donors were white British and more were female, and clonal diversity was possibly underestimated. Spike-specific TCR breadth rose after two AZD1222 doses, and depth rose as well. CD4 TCRs covered the whole spike, strongest at regions 160-218 and 743-854.

About this clone itself: Its antigen is as yet unknown.

Trimming removed 3 bases at V and 8 bases at J, with 13 bases between. This CDR3 comprises 13 residues. The germline V gene encodes CDR1 ENHRY and CDR2 SYGVKD. The method was immunoSEQ multiplex PCR; TCRdb's version includes in-frame clones alone and lacks a portion of them. The table shows 75,000 to 95,000 clones, with over 75% occurring only once. The sequences come from peripheral blood, collected on day 0 of AZD1222 vaccination. The sequence came from an adult in good health. V usage is TRBV10-3 and J usage is TRBJ1-1; D uncertain. The CDR3 sequence: CAISDPGTPEAFF. The CDR3 DNA sequence: TGTGCCATCAGTGATCCGGGTACACCCGAAGCTTTCTTT.